The rows below give T cell receptor beta chains drawn from one sample of a study of shared clonotypes between healthy human individuals. Using immunoSEQ multiplex PCR, the repertoire was profiled, and TCRdb retains in-frame clones only, with some absent. The table lists nearly 1 million clones, about 80% of them singletons. Sequencing was done on a sample of memory CD4+ T cells sorted from blood. These receptors were obtained from a man between 18 and 29 years old in good health. Each CDR3 is given with its conserved first and last residue. The order of the fields is D gene, J gene, V gene, clone size, CDR3 protein, CDR3 DNA. The D gene is left open where the match is weak. The size field is filled for only some rows; it gives once, few, many or a size class.

- TRBJ1-1 TRBV5-1 - CASSDPGHTEAFF TGCGCCAGCAGCGACCCGGGACACACTGAAGCTTTCTTT
- TRBJ1-1 TRBV5-1 - CASRRDPNTEAFF TGCGCCAGCCGACGGGATCCGAACACTGAAGCTTTCTTT
TRBD2 TRBJ2-1 TRBV15 - CATSRGGTSGAEQFF TGTGCCACCAGCAGAGGTGGGACTAGCGGAGCTGAGCAGTTCTTC
- TRBJ2-5 TRBV9 once CASSVAQGTQYF TGTGCCAGCAGCGTAGCTCAGGGGACCCAGTACTTC
TRBD2 TRBJ2-3 TRBV18 - CASSPPSGSADTQYF TGTGCCAGCTCACCACCGAGCGGGAGCGCAGATACGCAGTATTTT
TRBD1 TRBJ1-2 TRBV27 - CASSLGGQVSGGYTF TGTGCCAGCAGTTTAGGGGGACAGGTCTCGGGTGGCTACACCTTC
- TRBJ2-7 TRBV18 - CASSQTASYEQYF TGTGCCAGCTCTCAGACTGCTTCCTACGAGCAGTACTTC
TRBD1 TRBJ2-3 TRBV4-1 - CASSQLGQGRSDTQYF TGCGCCAGCAGCCAACTGGGACAGGGAAGGTCAGATACGCAGTATTTT
TRBD1 TRBJ1-6 TRBV9 - CASSPETGISSYNSPLHF TGTGCCAGCAGCCCAGAGACAGGGATAAGCTCCTATAATTCACCCCTCCACTTT
TRBD1 TRBJ2-7 TRBV10-3 - CAISERTGVEQYF TGTGCCATCAGTGAGCGAACAGGGGTCGAGCAGTACTTC
- TRBJ2-7 TRBV27 - CASRVGRTTYEQYF TGTGCCAGCAGGGTGGGACGCACAACCTACGAGCAGTACTTC
- TRBJ1-2 TRBV7-9 - CASSSFGLNYGYTF TGTGCCAGCAGCTCCTTCGGTCTGAACTATGGCTACACCTTC
TRBD1 TRBJ2-5 TRBV29-1 - CSHGQGSSYGTQYF TGCAGCCATGGACAGGGGTCATCATATGGAACCCAGTACTTC
- TRBJ1-6 TRBV2 few CASILRAGRNSPLHF TGTGCCAGCATCTTGAGGGCAGGGAGGAATTCACCCCTCCACTTT
- TRBJ2-7 TRBV2 - CASRPLGEQYF TGTGCCAGCAGGCCCCTCGGGGAGCAGTACTTC